The TCR beta chain under discussion was sequenced for a study of blood T cell repertoires in COVID-19. Study context: T cells, B-cell-depleted T cells, or PBMCs supplied cDNA or gDNA.

Recovery among Cohort 3 donors was established by two negative PCRs, clearance, or symptom resolution. This CDR3 is built from 13 residues. Trimming cost V 4 bases and J 1 base, with 7 bases left between them. Germline V CDR1 and CDR2: SGHTA, FQGNSA. Repertoires were generated with immunoSEQ multiplex PCR, while TCRdb's copy carries only in-frame clones and drops some. Of roughly 280,000 clones detected, less than 90% appear once; the ten largest clones hold less than 3%. The V call is TRBV7-2, the J call TRBJ1-1; D not certain. The clonotype comes from a woman between 45 and 60 years old who had recovered from COVID-19. Sequences were obtained from PBMCs or T cells enriched from blood (not recorded which). This CDR3 is CASSYQRNTEAFF. Here the CDR3 DNA reads TGTGCCAGCAGCTATCAGCGGAACACTGAAGCTTTCTTT. Supplemented by reference TRBV7-2 and TRBJ1-1, the full variable domain reads GAGVSQSPSNKVTEKGKDVELRCDPISGHTALYWYRQSLGQGLEFLIYFQGNSAPDKSGLPSDRFSAERTGGSVSTLTIQRTQQEDSAVYLCASSYQRNTEAFFGQGTRLTVV.